The clone carrying this T cell receptor beta chain was found a few times. As yet, its antigen is unknown. These data come from a study of tumor-infiltrating lymphocytes in primary liver carcinoma. Across the study: Roughly 3.5 to 7.13 million productive TCRbeta reads were obtained per sample, with similar numbers across tissue types.

Starting material of 500 ng total RNA yielded TCR beta cDNA via a constant-region primer. Generation of the TCR beta libraries relied on three nested multiplex PCR rounds using slightly modified ARM-PCR. Each of the first two PCR rounds ran approximately 11 cycles with TRBV1-TRBV30 forward and C-beta reverse primers. A single record per CDR3 protein comes from TCRdb applying MiXCR to the multiplex PCR reads. Among about 120,000 distinct CDR3 sequences listed, around 62% were seen once. Co-extraction of both nucleic acids (RNA and DNA) used roughly 20-33 mg of unsorted bulk tissue. At sampling, these chronic HBV carriers had received no treatment. Each tumor had five separate regions sampled. Study-level points and caveats: Tumor-adjacent and tumor-blood pairs overlapped less than tumor region pairs did.

The CDR3 runs 11 residues. The V segment lost 4 bases and the J segment 8 bases; nucleotides outside the gene matches: 3. Germline-derived CDR1 and CDR2 are SQVTM and ANQGSEA. This rearrangement joins TRBV29-1 to TRBJ1-2; 8 bases are shared with TRBD1. The TCR comes from an older woman with primary liver carcinoma and hepatitis B virus infection. Sequenced material: liver tumor tissue from sampling region 1. The subset was: tumor region T1, superior pole. The CDR3 coding sequence is TGCAGCGTTGGGAGGGACAGGGGCTACACCTTC. Residues: CSVGRDRGYTF.